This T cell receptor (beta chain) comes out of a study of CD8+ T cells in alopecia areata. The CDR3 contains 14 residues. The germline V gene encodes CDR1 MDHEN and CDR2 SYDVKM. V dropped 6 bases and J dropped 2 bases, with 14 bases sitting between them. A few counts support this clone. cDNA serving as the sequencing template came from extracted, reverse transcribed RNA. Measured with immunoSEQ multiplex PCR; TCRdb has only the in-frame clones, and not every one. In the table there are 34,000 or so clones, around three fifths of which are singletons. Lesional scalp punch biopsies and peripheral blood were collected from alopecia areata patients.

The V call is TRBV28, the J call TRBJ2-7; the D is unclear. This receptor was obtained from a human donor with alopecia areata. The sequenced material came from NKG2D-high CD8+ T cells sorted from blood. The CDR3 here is CASRVKKVPYEQYF. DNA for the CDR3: TGTGCCAGCAGGGTTAAAAAGGTACCCTACGAGCAGTACTTC.